This T cell receptor (beta chain) was sequenced in a study of type 1 regulatory T cells. The overall study: T-allo10 is a Tr1-enriched, alloantigen-specific CD4 T cell product made in vitro.

Using its own MiXCR run on the reads, TCRdb lists one record per CDR3 protein. The data contain fewer than 7,000 distinct CDR3 sequences, 30% to 40% of them seen just once; the ten biggest clones take up roughly 26%. A remark on this clonotype: Its specificity is unknown.

Study-wide points: Tr1 cells had a more restricted TCR repertoire than non-Tr1 cells.

CDR3 length equals 15 residues. V shed 4 bases and J 3 bases; nucleotides not matched to a gene: 2. Per the germline V gene, CDR1 is SNHLY and CDR2 is FYNNEI. The source of this sequence is a human donor in good health. The chain has TRBV2 and TRBJ2-7; 14 bases are a match to TRBD2. The sample comprised cultured type 1 regulatory T (Tr1) cells, either the whole culture or a sorted fraction (not recorded which). The CDR3 sequence is CASSGGLAGDYEQYF. CDR3 DNA sequence: TGTGCCAGCAGTGGGGGACTAGCGGGGGACTACGAGCAGTACTTC.